This T cell receptor beta chain was observed in a study of shared clonotypes between healthy human individuals. General study points: A generally larger estimated richness was seen in naive subsets than in memory subsets. An expected dependence of interdonor clonotype sharing on sequencing depth was noted.

Data came from immunoSEQ multiplex PCR; TCRdb stores just in-frame clones and leaves some out. The sample yields over a million clones, 70% to 80% seen once. Donors included only healthy HIV-negative adults lacking recent acute infections or vaccinations. Splitting the CD4+ cells yielded a CD45RA+ naive subset and a CD45RA-negative memory subset. Trimming at V came to 3 bases and at J to 8 bases, leaving 12 bases not matched to a gene. Germline V gives CDR1 GTSNPN, CDR2 SVGIG (reference sequence). The CDR3 loop spans 14 amino acids. A remark on this clone: As yet, its antigen is unknown.

The specimen sequenced was memory CD4+ T cells sorted from blood. Subset described: CD45RA-negative fraction. This clonotype was sampled from a man between 18 and 29 years old in good health. The chain links TRBV30 to TRBJ2-7; 8 bases map to TRBD1. In DNA form, the CDR3 reads TGTGCCTGGAGAAGTACGCAGGGGGCTGGGCAGCAGTACTTC. Amino acids: CAWRSTQGAGQQYF.